These 27 T cell receptor beta chains came from one sample sequenced in a study of tumor and adjacent non-tumor tissue in lung cancer. The template was RNA from unsorted bulk tissue. TCRbeta libraries were built with three rounds of nested PCR, modified from ARM-PCR. TCRdb ran MiXCR on the multiplex PCR reads and lists one entry per CDR3 protein. This repertoire shows about 76,000 distinct CDR3 sequences, around 65% found once; its top ten account for over 10%. The sample was lung tumor tissue. Every receptor here comes from a woman between 70 and 85 years old with non-small cell lung cancer.

Worth noting for this clonotype: A read error may produce the germline difference seen at one junction end. V and J are TRBV12-3 or TRBV12-4 and TRBJ2-1, with 10 bases aligning to TRBD1. CDR3 size: 17 residues. As DNA, the CDR3 is TGTGCCAGCAGTTTAGCATTCGGACAGGGGGAGTACATTGAGCAGTTCTTC. Its protein product is CASSLAFGQGEYIEQFF.

A word on this clonotype: The junction does not match germline at one end; this may be a read error. This chain connects TRBV6-2 or TRBV6-3 to TRBJ2-1; 10 positions agree with TRBD2. The CDR3 covers 16 residues. Per the germline V gene, CDR1 is MNHEY and CDR2 is SVGEGT. CDR3 sequence reads: CASNSTRTSGTNGQFF. The DNA for the CDR3 is TGTGCCAGCAATTCCACCCGTACTAGCGGGACGAATGGGCAGTTCTTC.

About this clonotype: At one of its ends the junction is not consistent with the germline gene, which may arise from a read error. This chain connects TRBV4-1 to TRBJ2-2; 9 bases map to TRBD1. The CDR3 extends over 17 amino acids. CDR1 and CDR2 from the germline V gene are MGHRA and YSYEKL. CDR3 protein: CASSLQPGQGNSGELFF. CDR3 sequence (DNA): TGCGCCAGCAGCCTGCAACCGGGACAGGGTAACAGCGGGGAACTGTTTTTT.

V gene TRBV20-1 combines with J gene TRBJ1-5, with D unresolved. This CDR3 region has 15 residues. The V gene's germline CDR1 is DFQATT and CDR2 SNEGSKA (reference sequence). V was pared by 0 bases and J by 14 bases, with 23 bases between. CDR3 sequence reads: CSARDTGYGNQPKHF. The CDR3 DNA reads as TGCAGTGCTAGAGATACCGGGTATGGCAATCAACCCAAGCATTTT.

This clonotype was recorded only once. A much larger clone lies a single base off, so this may be a read error. The V gene is TRBV30, the J gene TRBJ1-5; unclear D gene. This CDR3 has 18 amino acids. Germline V lookup: CDR1 GTSNPN, CDR2 SVGIG (reference sequence). CDR3: CALSDTSTTVDSNQPQHF. CDR3 nucleotide sequence: TGTGCCTTGAGTGACACTTCGACGACGGTTGATAGCAATCAGCCCCAGCATTTT.

This clonotype showed up many times. This chain connects TRBV4-1 to TRBJ2-1; the D gene is possibly TRBD1 (6 bases). The CDR3 length is 16 residues. Germline V gene data show CDR1 as MGHRA and CDR2 as YSYEKL. Trimming removed 0 bases at V and 1 base at J, with 10 bases between. CDR3 sequence: CASSQDHRVSYNEQFF. CDR3 in DNA: TGCGCCAGCAGCCAAGATCACAGGGTGTCCTACAATGAGCAGTTCTTC.

Comments on this clonotype: The junction departs from germline at one end; a sequencing error may be responsible. The gene calls are TRBV5-4 and TRBJ2-2; 10 nucleotides align to TRBD2. Germline CDR1 SGHNT, CDR2 YYREEE (reference sequence). The CDR3 is 16 amino acids. CDR3 loop: CASSLRRAGGPGELFF. The CDR3 DNA reads TGTGCCAGCAGCTTGAGAAGAGCGGGAGGGCCCGGAGAGCTGTTTTTT.

The CDR3 coding sequence is TGTGCCAGTAGCCAGGGACTAGCGGACGGGGAGCTGTTTTTT. This codes for CASSQGLADGELFF. The V gene is TRBV19, the J gene TRBJ2-2; 11 nucleotides agree with TRBD2. Germline CDR1 LNHDA, CDR2 SQIVND (reference sequence). With V trimmed by 6 bases and J by 7 bases, 4 bases remained unmatched. The CDR3 loop spans 14 amino acids.

With respect to this clonotype: Lacking the conserved final phenylalanine or tryptophan, this CDR3 likely reflects a read error. The DNA is left out, because the CDR3 cannot be placed on it with certainty; the CDR3 is given as TCRdb lists it. This sequence joins TRBV6-6 and TRBJ2-7; the tabulated D call, TRBD1, remains unverified against the DNA. The CDR3 spans 15 residues, counting both ends. Germline CDR1 and CDR2: MNHNY and SVGAGI (reference sequence). The CDR3 loop is CASSRAGTGSYEHYS.

Worth noting for this clonotype: One end of the junction fails to match germline, which may point to a read error. The CDR3, as DNA: TGCAGCGTTGAGTTCACTAGCGGGAGATACACTGGGGAGCAGTTTTTT. Encoded protein: CSVEFTSGRYTGEQFF. This chain links TRBV29-1 with TRBJ2-2; the match to TRBD2 covers 11 bases. CDR1 is SQVTM and CDR2 is ANQGSEA in the germline V gene. The CDR3 spans 16 residues.

The chain's CDR3 is CTNSFGGTNTEAFF. In DNA, the CDR3 is TGTACCAACAGCTTCGGAGGAACAAACACTGAAGCTTTCTTT. The chain recombines TRBV11-3 with TRBJ1-1; D gene uncertain. Germline V gives CDR1 SGHNT, CDR2 YENEEA. The CDR3 spans 14 residues.

This clonotype was recorded a few times. The CDR3 loop is CASSLLGGAEQYF. Written as DNA, the CDR3 is TGTGCCAGCAGTTTATTGGGCGGGGCCGAGCAGTACTTC. The chain recombines TRBV27 with TRBJ2-7; weak D call: TRBD2 (6 bases). The CDR3 runs 13 residues. Trimming removed 1 base at V and 6 bases at J, with 10 bases between. In germline, CDR1 is MNHEY, CDR2 SMNVEV (reference sequence).

The chain has TRBV12-3 or TRBV12-4 and TRBJ2-1; unclear D gene. CDR3 size: 13 residues. The CDR3 here is CTGSLSENDEQFF. DNA of the CDR3: TGTACCGGCAGTTTGTCCGAGAACGATGAGCAGTTCTTC.

Notes on this clonotype: One base away lies a much larger clone, so this may be a sequencing read error. The rearrangement links TRBV30 to TRBJ1-1; 9 bases are shared with TRBD1. Germline V gene data show CDR1 as GTSNPN and CDR2 as SVGIG (reference sequence). The V and J ends lost 1 base and 11 bases, in that order; junction bases with no gene match: 5. This CDR3 comprises 12 residues. CDR3 DNA: TGTGCCTGGAGTGAACAGGGGGCGGCGGCTTTCTTT. It encodes CAWSEQGAAAFF.

This chain connects TRBV6-6 to TRBJ2-3; D is unresolved. In germline, CDR1 is MNHNY, CDR2 SVGAGI (reference sequence). V lost 7 bases to trimming and J lost 3 bases, with 14 bases between them. The CDR3 is 14 amino acids. The CDR3 loop reads CASMQRESTDTQYF. As DNA, the CDR3 is TGTGCCAGCATGCAGCGAGAGTCTACAGATACGCAGTATTTT.

The chain is built from TRBV19 and TRBJ2-7, with 10 bases that match TRBD2. The CDR3 spans 14 residues. Trimming cost V 6 bases and J 4 bases; bases outside gene matches: 6. Per germline, CDR1 LNHDA and CDR2 SQIVND (reference sequence). Written as DNA, the CDR3 is TGTGCCAGTAGGCTACTAGCGGGACGGTACGAGCAGTACTTC. Its protein is CASRLLAGRYEQYF.

This clonotype has ten or more counts. The V gene is TRBV30, the J gene TRBJ1-1; D gene ambiguous. The CDR3 is made up of 11 amino acids. Trimming cost V 5 bases and J 1 base, with 5 bases left between them. The germline V gene has CDR1 GTSNPN and CDR2 SVGIG (reference sequence). The CDR3 loop reads CAWERNTEAFF. In DNA, the CDR3 is TGTGCCTGGGAGAGGAACACTGAAGCTTTCTTT.

Comments on this clonotype: An end of the junction does not agree with germline; a read error may underlie this. The chain uses TRBV30 and TRBJ2-5, with D possibly TRBD2 on 6 matching bases. There are 13 residues in the CDR3. Germline V gene lookup returns CDR1 GTSNPN and CDR2 SVGIG (reference sequence). The CDR3 DNA reads as TGTATCTGGAGTTTAACGGGAGTGGAGACCCAGTATTTC. It codes for CIWSLTGVETQYF.

About this clonotype: The missing conserved phenylalanine or tryptophan at the end of this CDR3 makes a read error likely. The chain is built from TRBV11-2 and TRBJ2-5; TRBD1 or TRBD2 may be the D gene (5 bases each). Per germline, CDR1 SGHAT and CDR2 FQNNGV. There are 15 residues in the CDR3. Trimming took off 8 bases at V and 1 base at J, with 17 bases between the two ends. CDR3 amino acids: CASGPRDRFQETQYY. The CDR3 DNA reads as TGTGCCAGCGGCCCACGGGACCGATTCCAAGAGACCCAGTACTAC.

For this clonotype: One end of the junction varies from germline; a read error may be responsible. The V gene is TRBV5-6, the J gene TRBJ2-7; D is unclear. Germline V gene lookup returns CDR1 SGHDT and CDR2 YYEEEE. The CDR3 covers 12 residues. The CDR3 region is CANSLVPREQYF. CDR3 coding DNA: TGTGCCAACAGCTTGGTTCCGCGTGAGCAGTACTTC.

This clonotype was observed a handful of times. The rearrangement links TRBV20-1 to TRBJ2-1; D might be TRBD2 (6 bases). The CDR3 has 15 amino acids. The germline CDR1 and CDR2 sequences are DFQATT and SNEGSKA (reference sequence). V lost 3 bases, J lost 0 bases, and 12 bases lay in between. The CDR3 is CSARSREYSYNEQFF. The CDR3 DNA sequence: TGCAGTGCTAGGTCTCGGGAGTACTCCTACAATGAGCAGTTCTTC.

The J gene is TRBJ2-4, the V gene TRBV14; D is perhaps TRBD2 (5 bases). The J call is doubtful: the DNA matches TRBJ2-1 better. There are 16 residues in the CDR3. Germline assignment: CDR1 SGHDN and CDR2 FVKESK. This CDR3 reads CASSQDTGIAKNIQFF. CDR3 DNA: TGTGCCAGCAGCCAAGACACGGGGATTGCCAAAAACATTCAGTTCTTC.

On this clonotype: The final CDR3 position lacks the conserved phenylalanine or tryptophan, pointing to a likely read error. The V gene is TRBV6-6, the J gene TRBJ2-7; possibly TRBD2 for D (7 bases). Per the germline V gene, CDR1 is MNHNY and CDR2 is SVGAGI (reference sequence). The CDR3 runs 13 residues. The germline V and J ends were trimmed by 8 bases and 6 bases, with 17 bases remaining between them. CDR3 DNA sequence: TGTGCCAGCCACCGCGGGGGCGTCAGCGAGCAGTACTTA. This translates into CASHRGGVSEQYL.

Concerning this clonotype: One junction end disagrees with the germline gene, perhaps due to a read error. The J gene is TRBJ2-7, the V gene TRBV6-5; D may match TRBD1 or TRBD2 (6 bases each). The V gene's germline CDR1 is MNHEY and CDR2 SVGAGI. The length of the CDR3 is 19 residues. CDR3 bases: TGTGCCAGCAGTTACTCGTTGGCCGATCGGGACACTAGCTCCTATGAGCAGTACTTC. As protein: CASSYSLADRDTSSYEQYF.

A note on this clonotype: A much more abundant neighbour one base away suggests this may be a read error. The chain has TRBV2 and TRBJ2-3; TRBD2 aligns across 8 bases. Germline V gene data show CDR1 as SNHLY and CDR2 as FYNNEI. After removal of 8 bases from V and 5 bases from J, the junction contained 15 bases not matched to a gene. The CDR3 has 16 residues. The CDR3 loop is CASVGDTTSVLDTQYF. Here the CDR3 DNA reads TGTGCCAGCGTCGGGGACACGACTAGCGTATTAGATACGCAGTATTTT.

Notes on this clonotype: One end of the junction does not line up with germline, which may come from a read error. The V call is TRBV5-4, the J call TRBJ1-2; 8 bases align to TRBD1. The CDR3 totals 16 residues. Germline V lookup: CDR1 SGHNT, CDR2 YYREEE (reference sequence). CDR3 in amino acids: CAGSMRGTGLNYGYTF. The CDR3 region has the DNA TGTGCCGGCAGTATGAGGGGGACAGGTCTGAACTATGGATACACCTTC.

This clonotype was seen many times. The chain is built from TRBV20-1 and TRBJ2-1; no clear D gene. Germline-derived CDR1 and CDR2 are DFQATT and SNEGSKA (reference sequence). V lost 3 bases and J lost 4, with 4 bases in between. The CDR3 runs to 11 residues. The CDR3 here is CSASSYNEQFF. For the CDR3, the DNA is TGCAGTGCTAGTTCGTACAATGAGCAGTTCTTC.